Each of the 23 T cell receptor beta chains below was sequenced from the same sample in a study of Ad26.COV2.S vaccination and SARS-CoV-2 variants. Sample treatment: roughly 19 received Ad26.COV2.S at low or high dose, single or two shots; about five received placebo; per-sample allocation not given. Collection of the samples took place on day 63 after the first injection of vaccine or placebo. The repertoire was sequenced with immunoSEQ multiplex PCR; TCRdb's copy has only in-frame clones and lacks some. The data show 440,000 or so clones, with 90% seen just once and under 4.5% held by the top ten. This material consisted of peripheral blood, taken in a trial of Ad26.COV2.S vaccine versus placebo. These receptors were collected from a person aged 18 to 65 who received the Ad26.COV2.S COVID-19 vaccine or a placebo.

The rearrangement links TRBV9 to TRBJ1-2; D is possibly TRBD1 (5 bases). This CDR3 has 13 amino acids. Germline CDR1 reads SGDLS; CDR2 reads YYNGEE. The V and J ends lost 4 bases and 3 bases respectively, with 10 bases between them. In DNA form, the CDR3 reads TGTGCCAGCAGCCCCGGGACCGACTATGGCTACACCTTC. Its translation is CASSPGTDYGYTF.

The rearrangement links TRBV27 to TRBJ2-1; 8 bases line up with TRBD2. This CDR3 is 16 amino acids long. Germline CDR1 is MNHEY and CDR2 is SMNVEV (reference sequence). V shed 1 base and J 7 bases; nucleotides not matched to a gene: 9. DNA of the CDR3: TGTGCCAGCAGTTTATTTCGGGAGGGGGGGCCGAATGAGCAGTTCTTC. Protein product: CASSLFREGGPNEQFF.

The rearrangement joins TRBV28 to TRBJ2-7, with TRBD1 matching 10 bases. Looked up from germline, CDR1 is MDHEN and CDR2 is SYDVKM. V was pared by 6 bases and J by 3 bases, with 8 bases of the junction left unmatched. The CDR3 runs 15 residues. The CDR3 nucleotides are TGTGCCAGCAGGACAGGGGGCGCGGGGGACTACGAGCAGTACTTC. It translates to CASRTGGAGDYEQYF.

The CDR3 DNA follows: TGTGCCAGCAGCTCCGGGACAGGGGGCCTCGAGCAGTACTTC. Protein: CASSSGTGGLEQYF. The genes are TRBV7-9 and TRBJ2-7, with 12 bases lining up with TRBD1. V lost 4 bases and J lost 6; bases outside the gene matches: 4. Germline CDR1 and CDR2: SEHNR and FQNEAQ (reference sequence). This CDR3 region has 14 residues.

The V call is TRBV2, the J call TRBJ2-7; possible D gene TRBD1, 6 bases. The CDR3 length is 15 residues. V dropped 7 bases and J dropped 6 bases, with 22 bases sitting between them. CDR1 is SNHLY, CDR2 FYNNEI, per germline. CDR3 residues: CASTGIMGATREQYF. CDR3 bases: TGTGCCAGCACAGGGATAATGGGGGCGACCCGCGAGCAGTACTTC.

The CDR3 spells CASSPWDRNTEAFF. The DNA for the CDR3 is TGTGCCAGCAGCCCATGGGACAGGAACACTGAAGCTTTCTTT. V usage is TRBV3-1 (or the pseudogene TRBV3-2) and J usage is TRBJ1-1; 7 bases align to TRBD1. The V and J ends lost 4 bases and 1 base, in that order; junction bases with no gene match: 3. Germline CDR1 is LGHDT and CDR2 is YNNKEL (reference sequence). The CDR3 has 14 residues.

The V call is TRBV9, the J call TRBJ2-3; D is perhaps TRBD2 (6 bases). The ends were cut back, 4 bases at V and 2 bases at J, with 17 bases in the middle. Germline V CDR1 and CDR2: SGDLS, YYNGEE. This CDR3 is built from 16 residues. This chain's CDR3 is CASSFLAVPPTDTQYF. CDR3 in DNA: TGTGCCAGCAGCTTCTTAGCGGTTCCCCCCACAGATACGCAGTATTTT.

V is TRBV24-1 and J is TRBJ2-1; a weak D match, TRBD1 (6 bases). The length of the CDR3 is 17 residues. Germline CDR1 is KGHDR and CDR2 is SFDVKD. The ends were cut back, 4 bases at V and 4 bases at J, with 19 bases in the middle. CDR3 bases: TGTGCCACCAGTGACCGGGATACAGGGCCCGGGTACAATGAGCAGTTCTTC. Its protein product is CATSDRDTGPGYNEQFF.

The chain recombines TRBV7-9 with TRBJ2-1; tentative D call: TRBD1 (5 bases). The CDR3 runs to 15 residues. Germline V gene sequence: CDR1 SEHNR, CDR2 FQNEAQ (reference sequence). V shed 0 bases and J shed 6 bases, with 12 bases lying between them. The CDR3 region is CASSLAEQVTNEQFF. The CDR3 region has the DNA TGTGCCAGCAGCTTAGCGGAACAGGTGACCAATGAGCAGTTCTTC.

The gene calls are TRBV6-4 and TRBJ2-7; 10 nucleotides match TRBD1. The CDR3 contains 16 residues. The ends lost 7 bases at V and 5 bases at J; junction bases unmatched: 14. The germline V gene encodes CDR1 MRHNA and CDR2 SNTAGT. CDR3 sequence reads: CASTPRGGDRGDEQYF. The CDR3 DNA sequence: TGTGCCAGCACCCCTCGGGGCGGGGACAGGGGAGACGAGCAGTACTTC.

V usage is TRBV28 and J usage is TRBJ2-7; 8 nucleotides match TRBD2. Germline V gives CDR1 MDHEN, CDR2 SYDVKM. V was pared by 2 bases and J by 4 bases, with 7 bases of the junction left unmatched. The CDR3 spans 15 residues. CDR3: CASSLPSGGFYEQYF. In DNA form, the CDR3 reads TGTGCCAGCAGTTTACCGTCGGGAGGGTTTTACGAGCAGTACTTC.

V usage is TRBV7-2 and J usage is TRBJ1-1; D possibly corresponds to TRBD1 (6 bases). Germline V CDR1 and CDR2: SGHTA, FQGNSA. The CDR3 totals 15 residues. The V end was cut by 1 base, the J end by 6 bases, with 15 bases between. The CDR3 nucleotides read TGTGCCAGCAGCTTAGACATATGGGGGGGCGCTGAAGCTTTCTTT. This encodes CASSLDIWGGAEAFF. Full variable domain (missing parts from reference TRBV7-2 and TRBJ1-1): GAGVSQSPSNKVTEKGKDVELRCDPISGHTALYWYRQSLGQGLEFLIYFQGNSAPDKSGLPSDRFSAERTGGSVSTLTIQRTQQEDSAVYLCASSLDIWGGAEAFFGQGTRLTVV.

This clone was recorded only once. The chain combines TRBV6-2 or TRBV6-3 with TRBJ1-1, with D uncertain. CDR1 and CDR2 from the germline V gene are MNHEY and SVGEGT. The CDR3 sequence is 11 residues long. V shed 4 bases and J shed 6 bases, with 6 bases lying between them. CDR3 bases: TGTGCCAGCAGTTCGGGCGCTGAAGCTTTCTTT. Encoded protein: CASSSGAEAFF.

J is TRBJ2-1 and V is TRBV7-3; 9 positions match TRBD1. V lost 5 bases, J lost 6 bases, and 5 bases stayed unmatched. CDR1 SGHTA and CDR2 FQGTGA come from the germline V gene. The CDR3 has 14 amino acids. CDR3 protein: CASSPGQGTNEQFF. The DNA for the CDR3 is TGTGCCAGCAGCCCAGGACAGGGGACCAATGAGCAGTTCTTC.

The J gene is TRBJ2-1, the V gene TRBV12-5; D gene uncertain. From germline, CDR1 is LGHNT and CDR2 FRNRAP. The CDR3 is 13 amino acids. V shed 5 bases and J shed 3 bases, with 8 bases lying between them. Here the CDR3 reads CASGIGIYNEQFF. CDR3 sequence (DNA): TGTGCTAGTGGTATTGGGATCTACAATGAGCAGTTCTTC. Full variable domain (missing parts from reference TRBV12-5 and TRBJ2-1): DARVTQTPRHKVTEMGQEVTMRCQPILGHNTVFWYRQTMMQGLELLAYFRNRAPLDDSGMPKDRFSAEMPDATLATLKIQPSEPRDSAVYFCASGIGIYNEQFFGPGTRLTVL.

This clone showed up just a few times. The gene calls are TRBV29-1 and TRBJ2-2; unclear D gene. Trimming stripped 4 bases from V and 8 bases from J, with 11 bases between. The germline V gene has CDR1 SQVTM and CDR2 ANQGSEA. The CDR3 runs 12 residues. The CDR3 bases are TGCAGCGTTGGGGGTTTTGTTGGGGAGCTGTTTTTT. Translating it yields CSVGGFVGELFF.

This sequence joins TRBV9 and TRBJ2-2; TRBD2 aligns across 11 bases. V lost 2 bases and J lost 5; bases outside the gene matches: 8. The CDR3 consists of 17 residues. Germline V gene sequence: CDR1 SGDLS, CDR2 YYNGEE. CDR3 amino acids: CASSVFPGLAETGELFF. CDR3 sequence (DNA): TGTGCCAGCAGCGTTTTTCCGGGACTAGCGGAAACCGGGGAGCTGTTTTTT.

The chain couples TRBV7-3 to TRBJ2-1; 9 bases map to TRBD2. Per germline, CDR1 SGHTA and CDR2 FQGTGA. The CDR3 has 16 amino acids. After removal of 3 bases from V and 9 bases from J, the junction contained 12 bases not matched to a gene. The CDR3 sequence is CASSFAFQREVTEQFF. CDR3 DNA: TGTGCCAGCAGCTTTGCGTTCCAGCGGGAGGTCACTGAGCAGTTCTTC.

The DNA of the CDR3 is TGTGCCAGTAGTCGGGACAGGTCGGGCGAGCAGTACTTC. It specifies CASSRDRSGEQYF. The chain carries TRBV19 and TRBJ2-7; 8 bases map to TRBD1. The germline V gene encodes CDR1 LNHDA and CDR2 SQIVND (reference sequence). V trimming: 5 bases; J trimming: 6 bases; junction bases outside the gene matches: 6. This CDR3 comprises 13 residues.

V usage is TRBV29-1 and J usage is TRBJ2-7; 13 nucleotides line up with TRBD2. The CDR3 length is 14 residues. With V trimmed by 6 bases and J by 5 bases, 7 bases remained unmatched. Germline V gene lookup returns CDR1 SQVTM and CDR2 ANQGSEA. As DNA, the CDR3 is TGCAGCGTCCATGGACTAGCGGGAGAAGACGAGCAGTACTTC. Residues: CSVHGLAGEDEQYF.

This sequence joins TRBV3-1 (or the pseudogene TRBV3-2) and TRBJ1-2; 12 bases match TRBD1. Per the germline V gene, CDR1 is LGHDT and CDR2 is YNNKEL (reference sequence). This CDR3 contains 17 residues. V shed 4 bases and J 0 bases; nucleotides not matched to a gene: 6. The CDR3, as DNA: TGTGCCAGCAGCCGAGGGACAGGGGGCCGAGCTAACTATGGCTACACCTTC. This encodes CASSRGTGGRANYGYTF.

This clone occurred once. The rearrangement links TRBV9 to TRBJ2-5; maybe TRBD2 (6 bases). Per the germline V gene, CDR1 is SGDLS and CDR2 is YYNGEE. The V end lost 4 bases, the J end lost 3 bases, and 13 bases lay between the germline ends. The CDR3 spans 14 residues. CDR3 region: CASSPGLLKETQYF. The CDR3 nucleotides are TGTGCCAGCAGCCCGGGACTGTTGAAAGAGACCCAGTACTTC.

The chain links TRBV6-5 to TRBJ1-3; no clear D gene. Germline assignment: CDR1 MNHEY and CDR2 SVGAGI. V shed 7 bases and J shed 0 bases, with 7 bases lying between them. The length of the CDR3 is 13 residues. The CDR3 coding sequence is TGTGCCAGCAAGACAAGCTCTGGAAACACCATATATTTT. It yields the protein CASKTSSGNTIYF.